One sample yielded the 7 T cell receptor beta chains listed below, sequenced in a study of shared clonotypes between healthy human individuals. Libraries were prepared by immunoSEQ multiplex PCR; TCRdb keeps only in-frame clonotypes and omits some of them. Here the sample spans 2 million to 2.5 million clones, 85% to 95% being singletons. The sequencing input was naive CD4+ T cells from PBMCs. Documented subset: CD45RA+ positively selected. The source is a man aged 18 to 29 in good health. Some clones in this sample may be carry-over from other donors' samples.

V is TRBV7-2 and J is TRBJ1-1; D remains unclear. The V end was cut by 2 bases, the J end by 0 bases, with 7 bases between. Germline lookup yields CDR1 SGHTA and CDR2 FQGNSA. This CDR3 is 14 amino acids long. CDR3 loop: CASSLWQVNTEAFF. As DNA, the CDR3 is TGTGCCAGCAGCTTATGGCAGGTGAACACTGAAGCTTTCTTT.

V is TRBV5-1 and J is TRBJ1-2, with D uncertain. Trimming removed 7 bases at V and 0 bases at J, with 13 bases between. This CDR3 contains 14 residues. CDR1 is SGHRS and CDR2 is YFSETQ in the germline V gene. CDR3: CASGAATPNYGYTF. CDR3 nucleotides: TGCGCCAGCGGAGCAGCTACCCCTAACTATGGCTACACCTTC.

V gene TRBV18 combines with J gene TRBJ2-1; 13 nucleotides align to TRBD2. The CDR3 consists of 16 residues. Per the germline V gene, CDR1 is KGHSH and CDR2 is LQKENI. Trimming cost V 4 bases and J 8 bases; bases outside gene matches: 8. CDR3 region: CASSRAGTSGTYEQFF. The CDR3 DNA follows: TGTGCCAGCTCACGAGCCGGGACTAGCGGGACATATGAGCAGTTCTTC.

The chain uses TRBV5-1 and TRBJ2-7, with D perhaps matching TRBD2 (6 bases). Germline CDR1 SGHRS, CDR2 YFSETQ. Trimming pared 1 base from V and 2 bases from J, leaving 13 bases between. The length of the CDR3 is 15 residues. The CDR3 nucleotides read TGCGCCAGCAGCTTGAAGGGACTCGGAACCTACGAGCAGTACTTC. It translates to CASSLKGLGTYEQYF.

The chain carries TRBV2 and TRBJ2-3; no clear D. The CDR3 is 12 residues long. Germline CDR1 reads SNHLY; CDR2 reads FYNNEI. The germline V and J ends were trimmed by 3 bases and 5 bases, with 6 bases remaining between them. CDR3 DNA: TGTGCCAGCAGTGAGTCCCTAGATACGCAGTATTTT. It translates to CASSESLDTQYF.

The chain links TRBV2 to TRBJ1-3; D possibly corresponds to TRBD1 (6 bases). Looked up from germline, CDR1 is SNHLY and CDR2 is FYNNEI. The CDR3 length is 16 residues. V was cut by 2 bases and J by 3 bases, with 14 bases left in between. CDR3 in amino acids: CASSETQGLGGNTIYF. CDR3 DNA: TGTGCCAGCAGTGAAACTCAGGGGCTTGGTGGAAACACCATATATTTT.

As for this clone: This specimen includes other DNA sequences encoding the same CDR3. V is TRBV11-2 and J is TRBJ2-7; no reliable D call. Trimming left V 4 bases short and J 2 bases short, with 3 bases between. CDR1 and CDR2 (germline): SGHAT, FQNNGV. The CDR3 totals 11 residues. CDR3 coding DNA: TGTGCCAGCAGCTCCGCCTACGAGCAGTACTTC. It translates to CASSSAYEQYF.